Listed below are T cell receptor beta chains from one sample, sequenced in a study of lymphopenia after photon versus proton radiotherapy. The repertoire was sequenced with immunoSEQ multiplex PCR; TCRdb's copy has only in-frame clones and lacks some. The table lists 6,000 to 8,500 clones, over 85% of them singletons. The input for sequencing was peripheral blood, taken from a patient treated with photon-based radiotherapy. These receptor sequences come from a man aged 60 to 69 with cholangiocarcinoma. The CDR3 runs from the conserved cysteine through the conserved F or W. A D gene is named only where the DNA matches it firmly. Clone size is not always given. Where it is, it says once, few, many or a class for expanded clones.

v_call	clone_size	j_call	d_call	cdr3_aa	cdr3_nt
TRBV5-1	.	TRBJ2-3	.	CASSLAALGTDTQYF	TGCGCCAGCAGCTTAGCGGCTTTAGGTACAGATACGCAGTATTTT
TRBV6-1	.	TRBJ1-5	TRBD1	CASGQERQHF	TGTGCCAGCGGACAGGAGCGCCAGCATTTT
TRBV5-6	.	TRBJ1-2	.	CASSLLLGGSPYYGYTF	TGTGCCAGCAGCTTGTTGCTTGGGGGGAGTCCCTACTATGGCTACACCTTC
TRBV29-1	.	TRBJ1-3	TRBD1	CSMTGGLSGNTIYF	TGCAGCATGACAGGGGGACTCTCTGGAAACACCATATATTTT
TRBV28	.	TRBJ2-1	TRBD2	CASWGLAEPEQFF	TGTGCCAGTTGGGGACTAGCGGAGCCTGAGCAGTTCTTC
TRBV6-5	once	TRBJ2-1	.	CASSYVARSSSLSQFF	TGTGCCAGCAGTTACGTCGCGCGGTCTAGCAGTCTGAGCCAGTTCTTC
TRBV29-1	.	TRBJ2-7	TRBD1	CSVPGQGAGEQYF	TGCAGCGTCCCGGGACAGGGGGCGGGCGAGCAGTACTTC
TRBV18	once	TRBJ2-1	.	CASSPPVGVTEQFF	TGTGCCAGCTCACCACCGGTGGGAGTAACTGAGCAGTTCTTC
TRBV4-1	.	TRBJ2-7	.	CASSQERRDEQYF	TGCGCCAGCAGCCAAGAACGCAGGGACGAGCAGTACTTC
TRBV6-5	.	TRBJ2-2	.	CASSKGVMGTGELFF	TGTGCCAGCAGTAAAGGAGTGATGGGCACCGGGGAGCTGTTTTTT
TRBV28	.	TRBJ2-7	.	CASGAGTPYEQYF	TGTGCCAGCGGAGCCGGGACACCCTACGAGCAGTACTTC
TRBV27	.	TRBJ1-1	.	CASSYRRDTEAFF	TGTGCCAGCTCTTACAGGAGGGACACTGAAGCTTTCTTT
TRBV6-5	.	TRBJ1-5	.	CASSKTGELNQPQHF	TGTGCCAGCAGTAAGACGGGGGAATTGAATCAGCCCCAGCATTTT
TRBV7-9	.	TRBJ2-1	.	CASSLWTTRGDEQFF	TGTGCCAGCAGCCTTTGGACGACCCGCGGGGATGAGCAGTTCTTC
TRBV27	.	TRBJ2-5	.	CASSLAVQETQYF	TGTGCCAGCAGTTTGGCAGTGCAAGAGACCCAGTACTTC
TRBV28	.	TRBJ1-2	.	CASSSVRPTGSDYTF	TGTGCCAGCAGTTCAGTACGTCCAACAGGATCAGACTACACCTTC
TRBV9	.	TRBJ1-4	.	CASSPEGPPTNEKLFF	TGTGCCAGCAGCCCTGAGGGCCCTCCAACTAATGAAAAACTGTTTTTT
TRBV11-1	.	TRBJ2-3	TRBD2	CASSTGTRDTQYF	TGTGCCAGCAGCACCGGGACTAGAGATACGCAGTATTTT
TRBV6-1	.	TRBJ2-1	.	CASSFSESSYNEQFF	TGTGCCAGCAGTTTTAGCGAGAGCTCCTACAATGAGCAGTTCTTC
TRBV7-6	.	TRBJ2-7	.	CASSEGLTRYEQYF	TGTGCCAGCAGCGAGGGACTTACTCGCTACGAGCAGTACTTC
TRBV11-3	.	TRBJ1-1	TRBD1	CASSLTRGQENTEAFF	TGTGCCAGCAGCCTAACTAGGGGACAGGAGAACACTGAAGCTTTCTTT
TRBV9	.	TRBJ2-5	.	CASSLGQRQETQYF	TGTGCCAGCAGCCTAGGACAGAGACAAGAGACCCAGTACTTC
TRBV11-3	.	TRBJ1-1	.	CASSLAGMNTEAFF	TGTGCCAGCAGCTTGGCGGGGATGAACACTGAAGCTTTCTTT
TRBV5-6	.	TRBJ2-1	.	CASSPSPLTGRVCIDEQFF	TGTGCCAGCAGCCCATCCCCCTTGACAGGGAGGGTTTGTATCGATGAGCAGTTCTTC
TRBV5-5	.	TRBJ2-2	TRBD2	CASSSKLAGVGNTGELFF	TGTGCCAGCAGCTCCAAACTAGCGGGAGTAGGGAACACCGGGGAGCTGTTTTTT
TRBV25-1	.	TRBJ2-7	.	CASMGLSYEQYF	TGTGCCAGCATGGGATTGTCCTACGAGCAGTACTTC
TRBV10-3	.	TRBJ2-1	TRBD1	CAISGRQGYEQFF	TGTGCCATCAGTGGTAGACAGGGTTATGAGCAGTTCTTC
TRBV5-1	.	TRBJ1-1	TRBD1	CASSLAPGQGGTEAFF	TGCGCCAGCAGCTTGGCTCCGGGACAGGGTGGAACTGAAGCTTTCTTT
TRBV21-1	.	TRBJ1-5	.	CASSNLSHPGGRNQPQHF	TGTGCCAGCAGCAACCTCAGCCACCCAGGGGGTCGGAATCAGCCCCAGCATTTT
TRBV19	.	TRBJ1-2	TRBD1	CASSTAGGGYTF	TGTGCCAGTAGTACGGCAGGGGGAGGCTACACCTTC
TRBV5-6	.	TRBJ2-7	.	CASSFFLYEQYF	TGTGCCAGCAGCTTTTTCCTCTACGAGCAGTACTTC
TRBV7-2	.	TRBJ1-5	TRBD1	CASSEAGGRQPQHF	TGTGCCAGCAGCGAAGCAGGGGGCAGGCAGCCCCAGCATTTT
TRBV11-2	.	TRBJ1-5	.	CASSLVNDRGNQPQHF	TGTGCCAGCAGCTTAGTGAACGATAGGGGCAATCAGCCCCAGCATTTT
TRBV7-2	.	TRBJ2-7	TRBD1	CASSEQGSDEQYF	TGTGCCAGCAGTGAACAGGGGAGCGACGAGCAGTACTTC
TRBV5-5	once	TRBJ2-4	TRBD2	CASSLAGTSGREVAKNIQYF	TGTGCCAGCAGCTTGGCCGGGACTAGCGGGAGGGAAGTAGCCAAAAACATTCAGTACTTC
TRBV19	few	TRBJ2-7	.	CASSTRPGYEQYF	TGTGCCAGTAGTACCCGCCCCGGCTACGAGCAGTACTTC
TRBV29-1	.	TRBJ1-2	TRBD1	CSVGDRAGYGYTF	TGCAGCGTGGGAGACAGGGCCGGCTATGGCTACACCTTC
TRBV19	.	TRBJ1-2	.	CASSIKQGEWDGYTF	TGTGCCAGTAGTATAAAACAGGGAGAATGGGATGGCTACACCTTC
TRBV14	large	TRBJ1-2	.	CASSQWGLQRGYGYTF	TGTGCCAGCAGCCAATGGGGGCTACAGCGAGGGTATGGCTACACCTTC
TRBV11-3	.	TRBJ2-1	TRBD1	CASSLFQGVNNEQFF	TGTGCCAGCAGCTTATTCCAGGGGGTTAACAATGAGCAGTTCTTC
TRBV6-5	once	TRBJ2-3	.	CASRRRGQSTDTQYF	TGTGCCAGCAGGAGGAGGGGACAGAGCACAGATACGCAGTATTTT
TRBV13	.	TRBJ1-4	TRBD1	CASSAGTGLKKLFF	TGTGCCAGCAGCGCCGGGACAGGGTTAAAAAAACTGTTTTTT
TRBV5-1	.	TRBJ2-3	TRBD2	CASSLVLAGVTDTQYF	TGCGCCAGCAGCTTGGTCTTAGCGGGAGTGACAGATACGCAGTATTTT
TRBV13	.	TRBJ2-7	.	CASSLTGTSYEQYF	TGTGCCAGCAGCTTAACCGGGACCTCCTACGAGCAGTACTTC
TRBV29-1	.	TRBJ2-3	TRBD2	CSVLDLAASTDTQYF	TGCAGCGTTCTCGACCTAGCGGCTAGCACAGATACGCAGTATTTT
TRBV7-9	.	TRBJ2-3	TRBD2	CASSLAGTSGITQYF	TGTGCCAGCAGCTTAGCCGGGACTAGCGGTATTACGCAGTATTTT
TRBV11-3	.	TRBJ2-7	.	CASSLGASGREQYF	TGTGCCAGCAGCTTAGGGGCGTCAGGGAGGGAGCAGTACTTC
TRBV29-1	few	TRBJ2-1	.	CSVEDPRKSAYNEQFF	TGCAGCGTTGAAGATCCGAGGAAGTCGGCCTACAATGAGCAGTTCTTC
TRBV5-1	.	TRBJ1-4	TRBD1	CASSLTGGFEKLFF	TGCGCCAGCAGCTTGACAGGGGGTTTTGAAAAACTGTTTTTT
TRBV14	.	TRBJ1-5	TRBD1	CASSQGGQGGQPQHF	TGTGCCAGCAGCCAGGGCGGACAGGGCGGTCAGCCCCAGCATTTT
TRBV7-6	.	TRBJ2-5	.	CASSPRRASRGETQYF	TGTGCCAGCAGCCCCAGGCGGGCTAGTAGGGGAGAGACCCAGTACTTC
TRBV16	few	TRBJ1-3	.	CASSQGAGNTIYF	TGTGCCAGCAGCCAGGGGGCTGGAAACACCATATATTTT
TRBV11-1	.	TRBJ1-2	.	CASSQQATGGYTF	TGTGCCAGCAGCCAACAGGCGACCGGGGGCTACACCTTC
TRBV7-2	once	TRBJ2-7	TRBD1	CASSLVATGVPYEQYF	TGTGCCAGCAGCTTAGTCGCAACAGGGGTCCCCTACGAGCAGTACTTC
TRBV19	.	TRBJ1-6	.	CASSIDHDNLSPLHF	TGTGCCAGTAGTATAGATCACGATAACTTATCACCCCTCCACTTT